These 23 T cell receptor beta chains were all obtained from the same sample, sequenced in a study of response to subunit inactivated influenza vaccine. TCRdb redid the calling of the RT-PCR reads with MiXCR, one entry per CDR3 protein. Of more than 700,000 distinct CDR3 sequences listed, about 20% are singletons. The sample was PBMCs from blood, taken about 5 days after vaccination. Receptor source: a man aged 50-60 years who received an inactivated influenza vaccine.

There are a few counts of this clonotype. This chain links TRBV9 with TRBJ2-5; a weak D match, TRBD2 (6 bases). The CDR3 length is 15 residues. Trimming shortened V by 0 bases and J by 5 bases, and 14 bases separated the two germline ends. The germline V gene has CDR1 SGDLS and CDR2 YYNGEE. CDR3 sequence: CASSVVGGALETQYF. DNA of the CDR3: TGTGCCAGCAGCGTAGTCGGCGGGGCTCTGGAGACCCAGTACTTC.

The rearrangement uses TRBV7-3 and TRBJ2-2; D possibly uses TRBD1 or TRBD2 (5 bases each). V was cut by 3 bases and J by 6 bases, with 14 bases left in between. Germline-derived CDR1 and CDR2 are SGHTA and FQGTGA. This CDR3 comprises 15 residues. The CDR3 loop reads CASSLVGVGAGELFF. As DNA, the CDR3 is TGTGCCAGCAGCTTGGTGGGAGTAGGGGCCGGGGAGCTGTTTTTT.

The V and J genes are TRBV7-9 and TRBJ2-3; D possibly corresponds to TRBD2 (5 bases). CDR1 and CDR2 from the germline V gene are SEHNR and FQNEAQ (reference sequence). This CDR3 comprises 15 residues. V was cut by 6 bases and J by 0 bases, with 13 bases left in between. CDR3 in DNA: TGTGCCAGCAGTCCTGGGGAGACGAGCACAGATACGCAGTATTTT. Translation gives CASSPGETSTDTQYF.

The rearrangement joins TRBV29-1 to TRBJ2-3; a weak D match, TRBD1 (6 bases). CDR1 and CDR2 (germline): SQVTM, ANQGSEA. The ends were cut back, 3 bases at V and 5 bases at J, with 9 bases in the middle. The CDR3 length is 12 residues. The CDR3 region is CSVEGAGDTQYF. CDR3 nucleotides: TGCAGCGTTGAGGGGGCTGGAGATACGCAGTATTTT.

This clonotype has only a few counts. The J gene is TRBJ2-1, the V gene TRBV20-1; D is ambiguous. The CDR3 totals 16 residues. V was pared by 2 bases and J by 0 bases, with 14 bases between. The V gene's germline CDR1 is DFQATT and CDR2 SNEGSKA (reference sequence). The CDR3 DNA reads TGCAGTGCTAGACGGGCGGTGAGGAGCTCCTACAATGAGCAGTTCTTC. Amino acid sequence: CSARRAVRSSYNEQFF.

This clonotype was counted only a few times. The CDR3 coding sequence is TGTGCCAGCAGCTTAGTTGGTGGATTCTTAGCGGCTACTCAAGAGACCCAGTACTTC. Protein: CASSLVGGFLAATQETQYF. This sequence joins TRBV11-2 and TRBJ2-5; tentative D call: TRBD2 (6 bases). Germline CDR1 reads SGHAT; CDR2 reads FQNNGV. CDR3 length: 19 residues. Trimming took 1 base from V and 2 from J, leaving 23 bases between them.

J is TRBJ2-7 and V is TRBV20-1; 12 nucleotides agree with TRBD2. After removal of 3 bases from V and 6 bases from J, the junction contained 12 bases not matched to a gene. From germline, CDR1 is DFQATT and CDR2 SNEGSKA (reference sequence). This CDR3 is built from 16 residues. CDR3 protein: CSARTPGGTSGFEQYF. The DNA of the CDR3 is TGCAGTGCTAGGACCCCCGGAGGGACTAGCGGGTTCGAGCAGTACTTC.

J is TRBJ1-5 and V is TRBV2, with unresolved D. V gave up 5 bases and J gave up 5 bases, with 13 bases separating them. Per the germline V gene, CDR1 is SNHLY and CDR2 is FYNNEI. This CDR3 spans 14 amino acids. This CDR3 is CASSLPSFDQPQHF. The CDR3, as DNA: TGTGCCAGCAGTTTACCCTCGTTCGATCAGCCCCAGCATTTT.

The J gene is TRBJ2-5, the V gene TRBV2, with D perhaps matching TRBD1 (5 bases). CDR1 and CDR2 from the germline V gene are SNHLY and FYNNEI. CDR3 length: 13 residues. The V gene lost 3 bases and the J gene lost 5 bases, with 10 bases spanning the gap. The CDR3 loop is CASSDRTPETQYF. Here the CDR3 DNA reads TGTGCCAGCAGTGATAGGACACCTGAGACCCAGTACTTC.

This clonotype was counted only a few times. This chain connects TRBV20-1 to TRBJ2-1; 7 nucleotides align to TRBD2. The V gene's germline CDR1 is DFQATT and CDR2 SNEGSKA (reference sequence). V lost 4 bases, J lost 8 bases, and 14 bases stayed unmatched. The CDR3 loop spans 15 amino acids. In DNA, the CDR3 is TGCAGTGCTACTTGGGGCGGGAGCCCTGGGGATGAGCAGTTCTTC. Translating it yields CSATWGGSPGDEQFF.

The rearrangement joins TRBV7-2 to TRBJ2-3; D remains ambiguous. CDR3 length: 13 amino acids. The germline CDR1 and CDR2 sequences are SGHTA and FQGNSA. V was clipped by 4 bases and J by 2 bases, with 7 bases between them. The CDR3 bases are TGTGCCAGCAGCTCCTCCCACACAGATACGCAGTATTTT. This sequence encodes CASSSSHTDTQYF.

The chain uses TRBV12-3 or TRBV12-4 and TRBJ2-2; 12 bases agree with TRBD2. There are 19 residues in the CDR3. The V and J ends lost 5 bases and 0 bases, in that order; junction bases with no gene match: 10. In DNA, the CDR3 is TGTGCCAGCAGTCCGGGACTAGCGGGTGTCTCAGCGAACACCGGGGAGCTGTTTTTT. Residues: CASSPGLAGVSANTGELFF.

Here the CDR3 reads CASSTSTGTDTQYF. The CDR3 nucleotides read TGCGCCAGCAGCACCTCGACAGGGACAGATACGCAGTATTTT. The V and J genes are TRBV5-1 and TRBJ2-3; TRBD1 matches at 7 bases. CDR1 and CDR2 from the germline V gene are SGHRS and YFSETQ. The CDR3 sequence is 14 residues long. Unmatched junction bases numbered 5, after V lost 4 bases and J lost 3 bases. Variable domain in full (rest from reference TRBV5-1 and TRBJ2-3): KAGVTQTPRYLIKTRGQQVTLSCSPISGHRSVSWYQQTPGQGLQFLFEYFSETQRNKGNFPGRFSGRQFSNSRSEMNVSTLELGDSALYLCASSTSTGTDTQYFGPGTRLTVL.

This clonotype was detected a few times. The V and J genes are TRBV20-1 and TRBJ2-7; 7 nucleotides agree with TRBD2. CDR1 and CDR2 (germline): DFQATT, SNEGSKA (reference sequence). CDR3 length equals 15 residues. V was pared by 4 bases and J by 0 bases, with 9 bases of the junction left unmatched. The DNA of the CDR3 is TGCAGTGCTACTAGCGGAGTGATTAGCTCCTACGAGCAGTACTTC. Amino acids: CSATSGVISSYEQYF.

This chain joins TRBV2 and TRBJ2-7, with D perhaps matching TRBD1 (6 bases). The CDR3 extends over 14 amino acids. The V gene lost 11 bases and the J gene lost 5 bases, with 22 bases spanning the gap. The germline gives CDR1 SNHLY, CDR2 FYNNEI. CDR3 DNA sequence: TGTGCCTCCCCAGATAGACAGGCCGGGGACGAGCAGTACTTC. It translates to CASPDRQAGDEQYF.

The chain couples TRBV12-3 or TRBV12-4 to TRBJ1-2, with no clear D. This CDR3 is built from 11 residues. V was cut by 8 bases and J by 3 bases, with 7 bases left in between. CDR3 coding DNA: TGTGCCAGCGGGGATTACTATGGCTACACCTTC. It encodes CASGDYYGYTF.

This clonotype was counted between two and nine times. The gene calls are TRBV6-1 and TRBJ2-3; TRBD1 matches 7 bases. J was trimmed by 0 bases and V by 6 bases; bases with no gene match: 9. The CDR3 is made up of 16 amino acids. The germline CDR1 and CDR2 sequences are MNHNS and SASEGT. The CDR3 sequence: CASRMNRGLSTDTQYF. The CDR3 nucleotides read TGTGCCAGCAGAATGAACAGGGGTCTGAGCACAGATACGCAGTATTTT.

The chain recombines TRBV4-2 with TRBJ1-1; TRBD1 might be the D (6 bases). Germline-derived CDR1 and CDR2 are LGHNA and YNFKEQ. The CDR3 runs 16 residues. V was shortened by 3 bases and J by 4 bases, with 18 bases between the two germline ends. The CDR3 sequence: CASSQRQESWGTEAFF. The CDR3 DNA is TGTGCCAGCAGCCAGCGACAGGAGTCCTGGGGCACTGAAGCTTTCTTT.

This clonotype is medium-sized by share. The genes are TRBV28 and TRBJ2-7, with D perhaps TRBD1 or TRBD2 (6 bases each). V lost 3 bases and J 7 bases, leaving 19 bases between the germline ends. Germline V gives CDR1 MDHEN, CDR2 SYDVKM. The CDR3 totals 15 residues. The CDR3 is CASSFRLGGPREQYF. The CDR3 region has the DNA TGTGCCAGCAGTTTTAGGTTGGGGGGCCCGAGGGAGCAGTACTTC.

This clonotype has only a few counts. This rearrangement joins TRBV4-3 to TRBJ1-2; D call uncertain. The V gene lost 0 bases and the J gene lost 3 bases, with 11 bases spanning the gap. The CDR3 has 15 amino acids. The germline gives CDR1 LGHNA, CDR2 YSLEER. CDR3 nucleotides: TGCGCCAGCAGCCAAGAATGGGGAGATGACTATGGCTACACCTTC. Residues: CASSQEWGDDYGYTF.

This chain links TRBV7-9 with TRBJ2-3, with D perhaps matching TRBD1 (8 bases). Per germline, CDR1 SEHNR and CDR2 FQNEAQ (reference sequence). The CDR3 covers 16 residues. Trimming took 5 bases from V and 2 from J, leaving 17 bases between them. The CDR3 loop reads CASSLDTGGATDTQYF. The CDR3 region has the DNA TGTGCCAGCAGCCTCGATACAGGGGGGGCCACAGATACGCAGTATTTT. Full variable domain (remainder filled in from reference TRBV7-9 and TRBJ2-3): DTGVSQNPRHKITKRGQNVTFRCDPISEHNRLYWYRQTLGQGPEFLTYFQNEAQLEKSRLLSDRFSAERPKGSFSTLEIQRTEQGDSAMYLCASSLDTGGATDTQYFGPGTRLTVL.

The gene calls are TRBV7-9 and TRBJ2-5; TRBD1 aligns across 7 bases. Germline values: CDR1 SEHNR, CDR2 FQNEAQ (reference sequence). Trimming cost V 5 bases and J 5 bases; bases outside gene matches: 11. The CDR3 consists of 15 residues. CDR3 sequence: CASSPNRGFVETQYF. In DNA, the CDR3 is TGTGCCAGCAGCCCCAACAGGGGATTCGTCGAGACCCAGTACTTC.

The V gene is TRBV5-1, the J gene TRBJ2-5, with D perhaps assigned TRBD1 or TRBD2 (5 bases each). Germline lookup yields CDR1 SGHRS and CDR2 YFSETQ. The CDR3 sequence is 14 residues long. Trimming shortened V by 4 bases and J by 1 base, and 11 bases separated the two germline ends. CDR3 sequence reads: CASSTTGPQETQYF. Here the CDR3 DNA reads TGCGCCAGCAGCACAACGGGGCCCCAAGAGACCCAGTACTTC.